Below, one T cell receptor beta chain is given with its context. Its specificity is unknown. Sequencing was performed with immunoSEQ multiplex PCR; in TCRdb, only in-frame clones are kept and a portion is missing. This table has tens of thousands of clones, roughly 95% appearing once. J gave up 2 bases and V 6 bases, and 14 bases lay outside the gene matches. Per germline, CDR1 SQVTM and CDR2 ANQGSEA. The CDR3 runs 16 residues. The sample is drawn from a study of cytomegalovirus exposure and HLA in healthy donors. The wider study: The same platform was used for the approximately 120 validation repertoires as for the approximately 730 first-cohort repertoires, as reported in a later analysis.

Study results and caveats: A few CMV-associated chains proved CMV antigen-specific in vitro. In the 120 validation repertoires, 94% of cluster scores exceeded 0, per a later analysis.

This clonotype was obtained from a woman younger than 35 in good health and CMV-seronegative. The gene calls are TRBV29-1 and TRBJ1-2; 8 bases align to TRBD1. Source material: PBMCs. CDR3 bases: TGCAGCGTGAAGGACAGGGCCCAGAATCAAAACTATGGCTACACCTTC. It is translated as CSVKDRAQNQNYGYTF.